Listed below are T cell receptor beta chains from one sample, sequenced in a study of shared clonotypes between healthy human individuals. Assay used: immunoSEQ multiplex PCR; TCRdb lists only in-frame clones, some missing. Of 550,000 to 700,000 clones listed, 60% to 75% were seen once; the top ten hold around 1.8%. Specimen: memory CD4+ T cells sorted from blood. Every receptor here comes from a woman aged 25 to 39 in good health. Each CDR3 is given with its conserved first and last residue. D genes are given only for firm matches. Clone size appears in some rows only: once, few, many, or a class for an expanded clone.

D: TRBD2
size: NA
J: TRBJ2-7
V: TRBV7-2
DNA: TGTGCCAGCAGCATGACTAGCGCCGCTGGGGGGGAGCAGTACTTC
CDR3: CASSMTSAAGGEQYF

D: NA
size: NA
J: TRBJ2-5
V: TRBV7-2
DNA: TGTGCCAGCAGCTTAGAGCTATTATCAGAGCAAGAGACCCAGTACTTC
CDR3: CASSLELLSEQETQYF

D: NA
size: NA
J: TRBJ2-3
V: TRBV7-9
DNA: TGTGCCAGCAGCTTAGCGTCGGATACGCAGTATTTT
CDR3: CASSLASDTQYF

D: NA
size: NA
J: TRBJ2-7
V: TRBV18
DNA: TGTGCCAGCTCACCAAGGGACCTTGGATCCCAATCCTCTATCCAGTACTTC
CDR3: CASSPRDLGSQSSIQYF

D: NA
size: NA
J: TRBJ1-5
V: TRBV6-1
DNA: TGTGCCAGCAGTGATATGGGCGATTGGCAGCCCCAGCATTTT
CDR3: CASSDMGDWQPQHF

D: TRBD2
size: many
J: TRBJ2-5
V: TRBV5-1
DNA: TGCGCCAGCAGCTTAGCCGGCGGGGGTAGCCAAGAGACCCAGTACTTC
CDR3: CASSLAGGGSQETQYF

D: NA
size: few
J: TRBJ2-5
V: TRBV14
DNA: TGTGCCAGCAGCCAGAACCTACTGGAGACCCAGTACTTC
CDR3: CASSQNLLETQYF

D: NA
size: NA
J: TRBJ2-7
V: TRBV27
DNA: TGTGCCAGCAGTATCCACCCCGGACCATACGAGCAGTACTTC
CDR3: CASSIHPGPYEQYF

D: TRBD1
size: once
J: TRBJ1-2
V: TRBV2
DNA: TGTGCCAGCAGCTACAGGGGCGCCAACTATGGCTACACCTTC
CDR3: CASSYRGANYGYTF

D: NA
size: NA
J: TRBJ1-3
V: TRBV7-3
DNA: TGTGCCAGCAGCTTAACAGGCCAGGGCCCTGGCACCATATATTTT
CDR3: CASSLTGQGPGTIYF

D: TRBD2
size: NA
J: TRBJ2-2
V: TRBV7-2
DNA: TGTGCCAGCAGCACCCAGGGACTAGCGGGAGAGCTGTTTTTT
CDR3: CASSTQGLAGELFF

D: TRBD2
size: few
J: TRBJ2-1
V: TRBV5-8
DNA: TGTGCCAGCAGCCGGGAGGGATCGAGCTCCTACAATGAGCAGTTCTTC
CDR3: CASSREGSSSYNEQFF

D: NA
size: once
J: TRBJ2-5
V: TRBV7-9
DNA: TGTGCCAGCAGCGCAGAGACCCAGTACTTC
CDR3: CASSAETQYF

D: NA
size: once
J: TRBJ1-2
V: TRBV18
DNA: TGTGCCAGCTCACCTCGGAGCGCGGACACGGCGTATGGCTACACCTTC
CDR3: CASSPRSADTAYGYTF

D: TRBD1
size: NA
J: TRBJ2-2
V: TRBV11-2
DNA: TGTGCCAGCAGCGCGGACAGGGACACCGGGGAGCTGTTTTTT
CDR3: CASSADRDTGELFF

D: NA
size: NA
J: TRBJ2-1
V: TRBV19
DNA: TGTGCCAGTAGTCTCCCCGGGACGGGACCATACAATGAGCAGTTCTTC
CDR3: CASSLPGTGPYNEQFF

D: NA
size: NA
J: TRBJ2-2
V: TRBV18
DNA: TGTGCCAGCTCACCTGGCCAATTGGACACCGGGGAGCTGTTTTTT
CDR3: CASSPGQLDTGELFF

D: TRBD1
size: few
J: TRBJ1-1
V: TRBV5-5
DNA: TGTGCCAGCTGGGACAGGGTAAGATCGAGGGGTGAAGCTTTCTTT
CDR3: CASWDRVRSRGEAFF

D: TRBD2
size: few
J: TRBJ2-4
V: TRBV6-6
DNA: TGTGCCAGCAGTACCGGGACTAGCGAGGACAAAAACATTCAGTACTTC
CDR3: CASSTGTSEDKNIQYF

D: TRBD1
size: few
J: TRBJ1-3
V: TRBV5-4
DNA: TGTGCCAGCAGCCTTACAGGGGGTGGAAACACCATATATTTT
CDR3: CASSLTGGGNTIYF

D: NA
size: NA
J: TRBJ2-2
V: TRBV7-9
DNA: TGTGCCAGCAGCTTATCCCCGCGGGGATCAGGGGAGCTGTTTTTT
CDR3: CASSLSPRGSGELFF

D: TRBD2
size: NA
J: TRBJ2-2
V: TRBV6-5
DNA: TGTGCCACAAAGCGGGAGCAGGACGGGGAGCTGTTTTTT
CDR3: CATKREQDGELFF

D: NA
size: NA
J: TRBJ2-3
V: TRBV4-1
DNA: TGCGCCAGCAGCCAGGAAGCTACGCAGTATTTT
CDR3: CASSQEATQYF

D: NA
size: NA
J: TRBJ2-2
V: TRBV27
DNA: TGTGCCAGCAGTTTAGCGAACACCGGGGAGCTGTTTTTT
CDR3: CASSLANTGELFF

D: TRBD1
size: NA
J: TRBJ1-3
V: TRBV29-1
DNA: TGCAGCGTCATAACAGGGGGCGGTGGAAACACCATATATTTT
CDR3: CSVITGGGGNTIYF

D: TRBD1
size: once
J: TRBJ1-2
V: TRBV28
DNA: TGTGCCAGCAGCGTCCCGACAGGGGGCTTCTATGGCTACACCTTC
CDR3: CASSVPTGGFYGYTF

D: TRBD2
size: NA
J: TRBJ2-2
V: TRBV4-1
DNA: TGCGCCAGCAGCCAAGATTGGGAGGGACTAGGTACGGGGGAGCTGTTTTTT
CDR3: CASSQDWEGLGTGELFF